Listed below are T cell receptor beta chains from one sample, sequenced in a study of blood T cell repertoires in COVID-19. Generated by immunoSEQ multiplex PCR, the TCRdb table keeps only in-frame clones and is missing some. The sample carries roughly 200,000 clones, about 85% recorded once. Sequencing used peripheral blood. These receptors were collected from a woman aged 55 to 70 with acute or convalescent COVID-19. CDR3s include the opening cysteine and the closing phenylalanine or tryptophan. A D gene is named only where the DNA matches it firmly. Expanded clones get a size class; other rows say once, few or many, or leave the size out.

V gene	D gene	clone size	J gene	CDR3 DNA	CDR3 protein
TRBV2	-	-	TRBJ2-5	TGTGCCAGCAGGGGAGGCCTAGCCCAAGAGACCCAGTACTTC	CASRGGLAQETQYF
TRBV12-5	TRBD2	-	TRBJ2-1	TGTGCTACTACTAGCGGGTCAGTAAGAGTTGAGCAGTTCTTC	CATTSGSVRVEQFF
TRBV19	TRBD1	few	TRBJ1-5	TGTGCCAGTAGTAGGACAGGCGCCCGGGGCAATCAGCCCCAGCATTTT	CASSRTGARGNQPQHF
TRBV10-2	-	few	TRBJ1-1	TGCGCCAGCAGTGAGTGGCCAGGAATGAACACTGAAGCTTTCTTT	CASSEWPGMNTEAFF
TRBV28	-	-	TRBJ1-2	TGTGCCGGTGCGGGACGGATGTATGGCTACACCTTC	CAGAGRMYGYTF
TRBV10-1	TRBD1	-	TRBJ2-1	TGCGCCGGGACAGGGGGTGAGCAGTTCTTC	CAGTGGEQFF
TRBV19	-	-	TRBJ2-1	TGTGCCAGTAGTATACCCCGCGGGCGGGTCACCTACAATGAGCAGTTCTTC	CASSIPRGRVTYNEQFF
TRBV6-5	-	-	TRBJ2-4	TGTGCCAGCAGTTCAGGCAGGGTCGATGTTAAAAACATTCAGTACTTC	CASSSGRVDVKNIQYF
TRBV6-1	TRBD1	-	TRBJ1-2	TGTGCCAGCAGTGGACGACAGGGGGCCAGTCCCAACTATGGCTACACCTTC	CASSGRQGASPNYGYTF
TRBV28	TRBD1	-	TRBJ1-5	TGTGCCAGCAGTATCATTCCCGGGACAGGGGGGTGGCCCCAGCATTTT	CASSIIPGTGGWPQHF
TRBV6-5	TRBD1	-	TRBJ1-1	TGTGCCAGCAGAAAGTCAGGGGGCGCGAACACTGAAGCTTTCTTT	CASRKSGGANTEAFF
TRBV20-1	TRBD1	-	TRBJ2-3	TGCAGTGCTAGTCTGGCTACAGGGGCAGATACGCAGTATTTT	CSASLATGADTQYF
TRBV6-5	TRBD1	-	TRBJ1-2	TGTGCCAGCAGTCCTCACCGGGACAGACTCTATGGCTACACCTTC	CASSPHRDRLYGYTF
TRBV1	-	-	TRBJ2-7	TGCACCAGCAGCCGAGGGGACAGGGGTTACGAGCAGTACTTC	CTSSRGDRGYEQYF
TRBV11-1	TRBD1	-	TRBJ2-7	TGTGCCAGCAGCTTAGGAGGGGGCTCCGGCTACGAGCAGTACTTC	CASSLGGGSGYEQYF
TRBV6-5	-	few	TRBJ1-1	TGTGCCAGCAAAGAGGGTGCCAGGAACACTGAAGCTTTCTTT	CASKEGARNTEAFF
TRBV24-1	TRBD1	-	TRBJ1-6	TGTGCCACCAGTGATTTTCTCCAGGGGGCAGGGTCACCCCTCCACTTT	CATSDFLQGAGSPLHF
TRBV19	-	-	TRBJ1-4	TGTGCCAGTAGCCTACAGTGGGCCGAAAAACTGTTTTTT	CASSLQWAEKLFF
TRBV11-3	-	-	TRBJ2-2	TGTGCCAGCAGTCATGGCTCCGGGGAGCTGTTTTTT	CASSHGSGELFF
TRBV19	-	-	TRBJ2-3	TGTGCCAGAAGGACAGTAACTAGCACAGATACGCAGTATTTT	CARRTVTSTDTQYF
TRBV5-1	TRBD1	-	TRBJ1-1	TGCGCCAGCAGCTTGGAAAACAGGGGCCTCACTGAAGCTTTCTTT	CASSLENRGLTEAFF
TRBV6-5	-	-	TRBJ1-4	TGTGCCAGCAGTACCCGGACAGCCATTAATGAAAAACTGTTTTTT	CASSTRTAINEKLFF
TRBV4-2	TRBD2	-	TRBJ2-1	TGTGCCAGCAGCCAAGATCCGGGACTAGCCCTTAGCGGGGAGCAGTTCTTC	CASSQDPGLALSGEQFF
TRBV14	-	-	TRBJ1-1	TGTGCCAGCAGCCAAGAAGTGTCAGGCTCCCAAGCTTTCTTT	CASSQEVSGSQAFF
TRBV5-5	-	-	TRBJ2-7	TGTGCCAGCAGCTTGCAGGGCGTAGCCCAAAAGAGTGACGAGCAGTACTTC	CASSLQGVAQKSDEQYF
TRBV2	TRBD1	-	TRBJ2-2	TGTGCCAGCAGTGAAGAGACAGGGGTTGGCACCGGGGAGCTGTTTTTT	CASSEETGVGTGELFF
TRBV28	TRBD1	-	TRBJ2-7	TGTGCCAGCAGGGTTGGGACAGGGGGCCCCTACGAGCAGTACTTC	CASRVGTGGPYEQYF